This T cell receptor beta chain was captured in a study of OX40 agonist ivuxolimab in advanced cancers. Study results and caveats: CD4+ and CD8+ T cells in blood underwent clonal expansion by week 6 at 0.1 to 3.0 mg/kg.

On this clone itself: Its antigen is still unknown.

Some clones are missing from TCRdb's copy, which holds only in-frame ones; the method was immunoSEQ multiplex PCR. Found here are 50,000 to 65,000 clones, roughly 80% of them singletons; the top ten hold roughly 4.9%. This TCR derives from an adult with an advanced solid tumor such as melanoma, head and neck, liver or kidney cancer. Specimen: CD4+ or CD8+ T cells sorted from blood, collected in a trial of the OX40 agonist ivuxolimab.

The CDR3 here is CASSQITGTDTQYF. The CDR3 coding sequence is TGTGCCAGCAGCCAAATTACAGGGACTGATACGCAGTATTTT. The rearrangement links TRBV9 to TRBJ2-3; either TRBD1 or TRBD2 may fit D (6 bases each). The V gene lost 4 bases and the J gene lost 6 bases, with 15 bases spanning the gap. The CDR3 is 14 amino acids. Germline loops: CDR1 SGDLS, CDR2 YYNGEE.